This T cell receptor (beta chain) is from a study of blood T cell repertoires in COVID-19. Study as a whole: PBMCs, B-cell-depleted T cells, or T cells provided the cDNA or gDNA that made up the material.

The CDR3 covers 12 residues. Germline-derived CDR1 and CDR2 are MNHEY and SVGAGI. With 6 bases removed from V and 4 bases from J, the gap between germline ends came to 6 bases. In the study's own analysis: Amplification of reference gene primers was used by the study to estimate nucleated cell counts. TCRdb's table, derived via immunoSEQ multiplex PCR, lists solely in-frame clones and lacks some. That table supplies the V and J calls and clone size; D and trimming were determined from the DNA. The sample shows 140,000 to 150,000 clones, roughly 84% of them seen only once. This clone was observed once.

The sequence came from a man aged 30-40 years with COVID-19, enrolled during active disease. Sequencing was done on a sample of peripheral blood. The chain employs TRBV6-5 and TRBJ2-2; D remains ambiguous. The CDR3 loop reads CASRARTGELFF. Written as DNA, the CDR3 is TGTGCCAGCAGGGCTCGCACCGGGGAGCTGTTTTTT.